This entry concerns a single T cell receptor beta chain. This CDR3 comprises 15 residues. Trimming cost V 2 bases and J 4 bases, with 15 bases left between them. Germline V gene data show CDR1 as MNHEY and CDR2 as SVGEGT. Original analysis: Quantification of nucleated cells was approximated via reference gene primer amplification. Using immunoSEQ multiplex PCR, the repertoire was profiled, and TCRdb retains in-frame clones only, with some absent. V, J and clone size were drawn from that table, and D and trimming were deduced from the DNA. The sample shows over 250,000 clones, over 75% of them seen only once. This specimen comes from a study of blood T cell repertoires in COVID-19. About the research overall: Some COVID-19 samples were acute and others convalescent; all came from the United States, Italy and Spain. The cDNA or gDNA used as material had been derived from T cells, B-cell-depleted T cells, or PBMCs.

The sequenced sample consisted of peripheral blood. This TCR was recovered from a woman between 50 and 59 years old with acute or convalescent COVID-19. The chain uses TRBV6-2 or TRBV6-3 and TRBJ2-7; D is perhaps TRBD1 (5 bases). CDR3 DNA sequence: TGTGCCAGCAGTTACCCGACAGATACCTCATACGAGCAGTACTTC. Amino acids: CASSYPTDTSYEQYF.